Listed below are T cell receptor beta chains from one sample, sequenced in a study of shared T cell receptors in the human thymus. TCRdb's table, derived via immunoSEQ multiplex PCR, lists solely in-frame clones and lacks some. In the table there are about 660,000 clones, about 90% of which are singletons. These records were also assigned to another study, of human thymus T cells.

Sample: thymocytes. The receptors were sampled from a boy under two years old with a congenital heart defect. Both conserved end residues are part of each CDR3. The order of the fields is J gene, D gene, clone size, V gene, CDR3 DNA, CDR3 protein. The D gene is left open where the match is weak. A clone size is listed for some rows: how often the clone was seen (once, few, many), or a class if it is expanded.

j_gene: TRBJ2-3
d_gene: TRBD1
abundance: NA
v_gene: TRBV6-5
CDR3nt: TGTGCCAGCAGTCCGAGGACAGGGGGCACAGATACGCAGTATTTT
CDR3aa: CASSPRTGGTDTQYF

j_gene: TRBJ2-7
d_gene: NA
abundance: NA
v_gene: TRBV6-1
CDR3nt: TGTGCCAGCAGTGAAGGTCGAAACCTCCCTACGAAGTACTTC
CDR3aa: CASSEGRNLPTKYF

j_gene: TRBJ2-3
d_gene: NA
abundance: NA
v_gene: TRBV11-2
CDR3nt: TGTGCCAGCAGCTTAGTTGGAGGGGTGGATACGCAGTATTTT
CDR3aa: CASSLVGGVDTQYF

j_gene: TRBJ1-4
d_gene: NA
abundance: NA
v_gene: TRBV9
CDR3nt: TGTGCCAGCAGCGTACCGCGGACCCGGGGACGGGGAGGGCTGTTTTTT
CDR3aa: CASSVPRTRGRGGLFF

j_gene: TRBJ2-4
d_gene: TRBD2
abundance: NA
v_gene: TRBV27
CDR3nt: TGTGCCAGCAGTCCAGGGACTAGCGGGGGGAGTAAAAACATTCAGTACTTC
CDR3aa: CASSPGTSGGSKNIQYF

j_gene: TRBJ2-7
d_gene: NA
abundance: NA
v_gene: TRBV5-6
CDR3nt: TGTGCCAGCAGCATCGAGGGAGGAGGTTCGTTGGGGGAGTTCTTC
CDR3aa: CASSIEGGGSLGEFF

j_gene: TRBJ1-1
d_gene: NA
abundance: NA
v_gene: TRBV10-2
CDR3nt: TGCGCCAGCAGTGAGTCGAATGGAGTGGTGACAGCTTCCAACACTGAAGCTTTCTTT
CDR3aa: CASSESNGVVTASNTEAFF

j_gene: TRBJ2-2
d_gene: NA
abundance: NA
v_gene: TRBV2
CDR3nt: TGTGCCAGCAGCCCACTTGGCCCCCCTCGGGTGAACACCGGGGAGCTGTTTTTT
CDR3aa: CASSPLGPPRVNTGELFF

j_gene: TRBJ1-6
d_gene: TRBD1
abundance: NA
v_gene: TRBV5-1
CDR3nt: TGCGCCAGCAGCGTAACAGGGGTCTCCTATAATTCACCCCTCCACTTT
CDR3aa: CASSVTGVSYNSPLHF

j_gene: TRBJ1-2
d_gene: NA
abundance: NA
v_gene: TRBV15
CDR3nt: TGTGCCACCAGCAGGGGGATACAGACAGCCCATCGGGGGGTCTATGGCTACACCTTC
CDR3aa: CATSRGIQTAHRGVYGYTF

j_gene: TRBJ2-5
d_gene: TRBD1
abundance: NA
v_gene: TRBV28
CDR3nt: TGTGCCAGCAGCTCCCGGGACAGGCTCCAAGAGACCCAGTACTTC
CDR3aa: CASSSRDRLQETQYF

j_gene: TRBJ2-7
d_gene: TRBD2
abundance: NA
v_gene: TRBV11-2
CDR3nt: TGTGCCAGCAGCTTAGGGGGGGGATCCTCCTACGAGCAGTACTTC
CDR3aa: CASSLGGGSSYEQYF

j_gene: TRBJ1-1
d_gene: TRBD1
abundance: few
v_gene: TRBV5-1
CDR3nt: TGCGCCAGCAGCTTGCCCGGGACAGCGAACACTGAAGCTTTCTTT
CDR3aa: CASSLPGTANTEAFF

j_gene: TRBJ1-5
d_gene: NA
abundance: NA
v_gene: TRBV5-6
CDR3nt: TGTGCCAGCAGCTTGGAACAAAATCAGCCCCAGCATTTT
CDR3aa: CASSLEQNQPQHF

j_gene: TRBJ2-2
d_gene: TRBD2
abundance: NA
v_gene: TRBV28
CDR3nt: TGTGCCAGCAGTATGTGGGGGACTAGCGGGACCGATCGATCCGGGGAGCTGTTTTTT
CDR3aa: CASSMWGTSGTDRSGELFF

j_gene: TRBJ1-5
d_gene: NA
abundance: once
v_gene: TRBV28
CDR3nt: TGTGCCAGCCTAGTCCGGCAGCCCAAATATAGCAATCAGCCCCAGCATTTT
CDR3aa: CASLVRQPKYSNQPQHF

j_gene: TRBJ1-1
d_gene: NA
abundance: NA
v_gene: TRBV15
CDR3nt: TGTGCCACCAGCATTCGACAGCTCATGAACACTGAAGCTTTCTTT
CDR3aa: CATSIRQLMNTEAFF

j_gene: TRBJ2-3
d_gene: TRBD2
abundance: NA
v_gene: TRBV29-1
CDR3nt: TGCAGCGCACCTCGGGGGGGTAGCACAGATACGCAGTATTTT
CDR3aa: CSAPRGGSTDTQYF

j_gene: TRBJ1-4
d_gene: TRBD1
abundance: once
v_gene: TRBV6-4
CDR3nt: TGTGCCAGCAGTGCCCCTCAGAGACCCCGTGACAGGGGCGCTGATGAAAAACTGTTTTTT
CDR3aa: CASSAPQRPRDRGADEKLFF

j_gene: TRBJ1-2
d_gene: NA
abundance: few
v_gene: TRBV7-2
CDR3nt: TGTGCCAGCAGCTTAGCGAGGACACGGAACTATGGCTACACCTTC
CDR3aa: CASSLARTRNYGYTF

j_gene: TRBJ2-1
d_gene: TRBD1
abundance: NA
v_gene: TRBV6-8
CDR3nt: TGTGCCAGCAGTTGGGGACAGGGGGACAATGAGCAGTTCTTC
CDR3aa: CASSWGQGDNEQFF

j_gene: TRBJ2-7
d_gene: TRBD1
abundance: NA
v_gene: TRBV30
CDR3nt: TGTGCCTGGAGGGGACAGGGGTCCTACGAGCAGTACTTC
CDR3aa: CAWRGQGSYEQYF

j_gene: TRBJ2-1
d_gene: TRBD2
abundance: NA
v_gene: TRBV19
CDR3nt: TGTGCCAGTAGTGTTACCGGGACTAGCGGGGGGCGGAGCTCCTACAATGAGCAGTTCTTC
CDR3aa: CASSVTGTSGGRSSYNEQFF

j_gene: TRBJ2-7
d_gene: NA
abundance: once
v_gene: TRBV2
CDR3nt: TGTGCCAGCACTGGACAGAACGAGCAGTACTTC
CDR3aa: CASTGQNEQYF

j_gene: TRBJ1-2
d_gene: NA
abundance: NA
v_gene: TRBV27
CDR3nt: TGTGCCAGCAGTGCTCTGGCTGATAACTATGGCTACACCTTC
CDR3aa: CASSALADNYGYTF

j_gene: TRBJ2-1
d_gene: TRBD2
abundance: NA
v_gene: TRBV5-4
CDR3nt: TGTGCCAGCAAACAGGGCCCCGAGGCTAGCGGGAGGACCGTGAATGAGCAGTTCTTC
CDR3aa: CASKQGPEASGRTVNEQFF

j_gene: TRBJ2-3
d_gene: TRBD2
abundance: NA
v_gene: TRBV29-1
CDR3nt: TGCAGCGTTTTTGTGCCTAGCGGAGAATTCACAGATACGCAGTATTTT
CDR3aa: CSVFVPSGEFTDTQYF

j_gene: TRBJ2-7
d_gene: TRBD2
abundance: NA
v_gene: TRBV19
CDR3nt: TGTGCCAGTAGTAGAAGCGGGAGAGGCTACGAGCAGTACTTC
CDR3aa: CASSRSGRGYEQYF

j_gene: TRBJ1-1
d_gene: NA
abundance: once
v_gene: TRBV30
CDR3nt: TGTGCCTGGAGTGTACTTCGATTTGAAGCTTTCTTT
CDR3aa: CAWSVLRFEAFF

j_gene: TRBJ2-7
d_gene: NA
abundance: NA
v_gene: TRBV7-2
CDR3nt: TGTGCCAGCAGCTATCAAGACAGAGACGAGCAGTACTTC
CDR3aa: CASSYQDRDEQYF

j_gene: TRBJ1-2
d_gene: NA
abundance: NA
v_gene: TRBV6-1
CDR3nt: TGTGCCAGCGTCCTCGGCTATGGCTACACCTTC
CDR3aa: CASVLGYGYTF

j_gene: TRBJ1-5
d_gene: NA
abundance: NA
v_gene: TRBV5-1
CDR3nt: TGCGCCAGCAGCTTGGACAGTGTCAATCAGCCCCAGCATTTT
CDR3aa: CASSLDSVNQPQHF

j_gene: TRBJ2-7
d_gene: TRBD1
abundance: NA
v_gene: TRBV28
CDR3nt: TGTGCCAGCAGTTTCGACAGGGCCTACGAGCAGTACTTC
CDR3aa: CASSFDRAYEQYF

j_gene: TRBJ2-7
d_gene: TRBD2
abundance: NA
v_gene: TRBV10-3
CDR3nt: TGTGCCATCAGTGAGCCCCGACTAGCGGGGGACTCCTACGAGCAGTACTTC
CDR3aa: CAISEPRLAGDSYEQYF

j_gene: TRBJ2-7
d_gene: NA
abundance: NA
v_gene: TRBV7-9
CDR3nt: TGTGCCAGCAGCTCCTTAGGGAGCTCCTACGAGCAGTACTTC
CDR3aa: CASSSLGSSYEQYF

j_gene: TRBJ1-1
d_gene: NA
abundance: once
v_gene: TRBV11-2
CDR3nt: TGTGCCAGCAGCTTAAGGGGTTTGGACACTGAAGCTTTCTTT
CDR3aa: CASSLRGLDTEAFF

j_gene: TRBJ1-5
d_gene: NA
abundance: once
v_gene: TRBV10-3
CDR3nt: TGTGCCATCAGTGAACAGTTGGGTCAGCCCCAGCATTTT
CDR3aa: CAISEQLGQPQHF

j_gene: TRBJ2-7
d_gene: NA
abundance: few
v_gene: TRBV6-1
CDR3nt: TGTGCCAGCAGTGAAAGAGGACAGACTCTTTACGAGCAGTACTTC
CDR3aa: CASSERGQTLYEQYF

j_gene: TRBJ1-1
d_gene: TRBD1
abundance: NA
v_gene: TRBV5-4
CDR3nt: TGTGCCAGCAGCTTGGCTGTGCCAGGGGGACTGCACACTGAAGCTTTCTTT
CDR3aa: CASSLAVPGGLHTEAFF

j_gene: TRBJ1-5
d_gene: NA
abundance: NA
v_gene: TRBV28
CDR3nt: TGTGCCAGCAGTTTATTAGCCGCAGGGGTGAATCAGCCCCAGCATTTT
CDR3aa: CASSLLAAGVNQPQHF

j_gene: TRBJ1-3
d_gene: NA
abundance: few
v_gene: TRBV14
CDR3nt: TGTGCCAGCAGCCAAGTGGCCGGGACTGGAAACACCATATATTTT
CDR3aa: CASSQVAGTGNTIYF